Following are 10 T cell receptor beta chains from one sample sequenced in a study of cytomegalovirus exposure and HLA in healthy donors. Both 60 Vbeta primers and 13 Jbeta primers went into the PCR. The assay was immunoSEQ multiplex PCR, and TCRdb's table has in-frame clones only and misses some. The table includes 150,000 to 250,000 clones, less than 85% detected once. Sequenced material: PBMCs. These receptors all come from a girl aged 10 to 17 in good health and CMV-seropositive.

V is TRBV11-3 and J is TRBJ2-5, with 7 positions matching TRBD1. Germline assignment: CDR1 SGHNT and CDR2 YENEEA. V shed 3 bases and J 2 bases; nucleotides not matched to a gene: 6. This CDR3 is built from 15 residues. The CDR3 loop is CASSLTGRGQETQYF. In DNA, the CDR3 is TGTGCCAGCAGCTTGACGGGCAGGGGGCAAGAGACCCAGTACTTC.

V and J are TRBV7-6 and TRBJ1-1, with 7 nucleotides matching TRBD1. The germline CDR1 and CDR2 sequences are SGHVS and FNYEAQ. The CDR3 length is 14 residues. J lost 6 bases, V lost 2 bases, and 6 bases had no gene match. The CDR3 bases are TGTGCCAGCAGCTTAACAGGGGCTCCCCCTGAAGCTTTCTTT. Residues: CASSLTGAPPEAFF.

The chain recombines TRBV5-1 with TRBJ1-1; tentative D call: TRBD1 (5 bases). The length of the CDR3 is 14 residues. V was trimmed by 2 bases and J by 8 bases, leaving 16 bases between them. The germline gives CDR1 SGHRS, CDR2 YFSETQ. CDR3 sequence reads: CASSFGTVGREAFF. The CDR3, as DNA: TGCGCCAGCAGCTTTGGTACCGTGGGGCGGGAAGCTTTCTTT.

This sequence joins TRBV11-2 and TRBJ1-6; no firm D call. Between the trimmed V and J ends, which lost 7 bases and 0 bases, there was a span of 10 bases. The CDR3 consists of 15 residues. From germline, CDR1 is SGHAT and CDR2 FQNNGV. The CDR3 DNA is TGTGCCAGCATACGTGGGAGCTCCTATAATTCACCCCTCCACTTT. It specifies CASIRGSSYNSPLHF. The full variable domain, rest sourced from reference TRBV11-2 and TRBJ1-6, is EAGVAQSPRYKIIEKRQSVAFWCNPISGHATLYWYQQILGQGPKLLIQFQNNGVVDDSQLPKDRFSAERLKGVDSTLKIQPAKLEDSAVYLCASIRGSSYNSPLHFGNGTRLTVT.

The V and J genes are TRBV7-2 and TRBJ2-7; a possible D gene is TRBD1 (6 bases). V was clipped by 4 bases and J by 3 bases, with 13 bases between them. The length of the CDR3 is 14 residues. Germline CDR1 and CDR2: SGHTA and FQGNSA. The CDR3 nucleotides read TGTGCCAGCAGCTCCCGAGAGGGGGTCTACGAGCAGTACTTC. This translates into CASSSREGVYEQYF.

DNA of the CDR3: TGTGCCAGCAGCTTAGCTCTAGCGGGGGCCAATGAGCAGTTCTTC. It codes for CASSLALAGANEQFF. The V call is TRBV7-8, the J call TRBJ2-1; 10 nucleotides align to TRBD2. The V gene end was trimmed by 0 bases and the J gene end by 6 bases; junction bases not matched to a gene: 2. The CDR3 extends over 15 amino acids. From germline, CDR1 is SGHVS and CDR2 FQNEAQ.

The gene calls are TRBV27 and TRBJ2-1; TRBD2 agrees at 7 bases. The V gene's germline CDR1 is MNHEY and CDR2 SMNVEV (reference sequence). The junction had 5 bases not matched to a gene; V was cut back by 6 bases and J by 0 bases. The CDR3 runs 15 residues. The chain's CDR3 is CASRSGTNSYNEQFF. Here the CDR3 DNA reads TGTGCCAGCAGGTCCGGGACTAACTCCTACAATGAGCAGTTCTTC.

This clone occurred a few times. The CDR3 is CASSVGPSTDTQYF. The CDR3, as DNA: TGTGCCAGCAGCGTAGGGCCAAGCACAGATACGCAGTATTTT. The V call is TRBV9, the J call TRBJ2-3, with D hard to call. Germline values: CDR1 SGDLS, CDR2 YYNGEE. The germline V and J ends were trimmed by 0 bases and 0 bases, with 5 bases remaining between them. CDR3 length equals 14 residues.

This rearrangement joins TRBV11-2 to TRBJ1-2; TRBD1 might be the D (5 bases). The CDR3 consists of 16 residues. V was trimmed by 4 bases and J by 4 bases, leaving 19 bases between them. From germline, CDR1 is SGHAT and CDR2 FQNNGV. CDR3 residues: CASSSPTRQGFYGYTF. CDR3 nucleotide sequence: TGTGCCAGCAGCTCCCCAACCCGGCAGGGCTTCTATGGCTACACCTTC.

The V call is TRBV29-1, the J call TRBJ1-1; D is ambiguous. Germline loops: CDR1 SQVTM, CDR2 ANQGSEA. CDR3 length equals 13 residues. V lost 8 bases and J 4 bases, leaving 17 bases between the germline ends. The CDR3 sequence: CSPTRVLSTEAFF. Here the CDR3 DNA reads TGCAGCCCCACTAGGGTCTTAAGCACTGAAGCTTTCTTT. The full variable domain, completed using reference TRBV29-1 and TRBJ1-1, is SAVISQKPSRDICQRGTSLTIQCQVDSQVTMMFWYRQQPGQSLTLIATANQGSEATYESGFVIDKFPISRPNLTFSTLTVSNMSPEDSSIYLCSPTRVLSTEAFFGQGTRLTVV.